The 11 T cell receptor beta chains given below trace back to one sample, sequenced in a study of response to subunit inactivated influenza vaccine. TCRdb reprocessed the RT-PCR reads via MiXCR and lists one record per CDR3 protein. The data contain roughly 710,000 distinct CDR3 sequences, 14% of them singletons. Sequencing was performed on PBMCs from blood, taken around two weeks before vaccination. These TCRs come from a man aged 50-60 years who received an inactivated influenza vaccine.

This chain links TRBV4-3 with TRBJ2-1, with D perhaps matching TRBD1 or TRBD2 (5 bases each). The CDR3 runs 14 residues. V lost 0 bases and J lost 8, with 11 bases in between. CDR1 and CDR2 (germline): LGHNA, YSLEER. The CDR3 region is CASSQDPRDDEQFF. The CDR3 DNA sequence: TGCGCCAGCAGCCAAGATCCCAGGGACGATGAGCAGTTCTTC.

This clonotype was found a few times. The gene calls are TRBV7-8 and TRBJ2-1, with no clear D. Between the trimmed V and J ends, which lost 2 bases and 6 bases, there was a span of 11 bases. Germline V gene lookup returns CDR1 SGHVS and CDR2 FQNEAQ. The CDR3 loop spans 14 amino acids. CDR3 region: CASSLRVFTNEQFF. Written as DNA, the CDR3 is TGTGCCAGCAGCTTAAGAGTTTTCACCAATGAGCAGTTCTTC.

This clonotype occurred many times. The J gene is TRBJ2-3, the V gene TRBV20-1, with D unclear. Looked up from germline, CDR1 is DFQATT and CDR2 is SNEGSKA (reference sequence). The V and J ends lost 0 bases and 2 bases respectively, with 12 bases between them. CDR3 length: 15 amino acids. The CDR3, as DNA: TGCAGTGCTAGAGATATGTTACTATACACAGATACGCAGTATTTT. It codes for CSARDMLLYTDTQYF.

This clonotype was observed at least ten times. The junction and the germline gene differ at one end; a read error may be behind it. V gene TRBV7-9 combines with J gene TRBJ2-3, with D tentatively TRBD2 (5 bases). The CDR3 covers 13 residues. From germline, CDR1 is SEHNR and CDR2 FQNEAQ (reference sequence). CDR3 nucleotide sequence: TGTGCCAGCAGCCTAGCTGCATCTGATACGCAGTATTTT. It codes for CASSLAASDTQYF.

Only a few counts were recorded for this clonotype. The V and J genes are TRBV30 and TRBJ1-2; D perhaps matches TRBD1 (5 bases). CDR3 length equals 12 residues. V dropped 0 bases and J dropped 8 bases, with 10 bases sitting between them. In germline, CDR1 is GTSNPN, CDR2 SVGIG (reference sequence). The CDR3 DNA sequence: TGTGCCTGGAGTGTATCTGGGGGAGGCTACACCTTC. This gives the protein CAWSVSGGGYTF.

Only a few counts were recorded for this clonotype. The V and J genes are TRBV28 and TRBJ2-1, with 14 bases matching TRBD2. Trimming removed 8 bases from V and 10 bases from J; junction bases left unmatched: 10. The CDR3 is made up of 15 amino acids. Germline CDR1 and CDR2: MDHEN and SYDVKM. The CDR3 loop reads CASLALGLAGGEQFF. CDR3 DNA sequence: TGTGCCAGCCTTGCCCTAGGACTAGCGGGAGGAGAGCAGTTCTTC.

This chain joins TRBV20-1 and TRBJ2-1; D ambiguous. V was trimmed by 5 bases and J by 0 bases, leaving 14 bases between them. The CDR3 contains 15 residues. Germline assignment: CDR1 DFQATT and CDR2 SNEGSKA (reference sequence). The CDR3: CSAQELLSSYNEQFF. CDR3 in DNA: TGCAGTGCTCAGGAGCTCTTGAGCTCCTACAATGAGCAGTTCTTC.

The chain uses TRBV6-2 or TRBV6-3 and TRBJ2-2, with a weak D call TRBD2 (6 bases). CDR1 MNHEY and CDR2 SVGEGT come from the germline V gene. The CDR3 has 14 amino acids. V lost 6 bases, J lost 3 bases, and 11 bases lay in between. The chain's CDR3 is CASRPGAYTGELFF. Written as DNA, the CDR3 is TGTGCCAGCAGGCCGGGAGCTTACACCGGGGAGCTGTTTTTT.

This clonotype was recorded at least ten times. The gene calls are TRBV5-1 and TRBJ2-1; D is undetermined. CDR3 length: 13 amino acids. Between the trimmed V and J ends, which lost 5 bases and 7 bases, there was a span of 13 bases. The germline V gene has CDR1 SGHRS and CDR2 YFSETQ. The CDR3 DNA is TGCGCCAGCAGTTGGCGGTCCGTAAATGAGCAGTTCTTC. It codes for CASSWRSVNEQFF.

V and J are TRBV3-1 and TRBJ2-1; 8 bases are shared with TRBD2. Germline values: CDR1 LGHDT, CDR2 YNNKEL (reference sequence). This CDR3 is built from 15 residues. V was clipped by 1 base and J by 9 bases; unmatched bases: 8. CDR3 DNA sequence: TGTGCCAGCAGCCAAGTGGTAGCGGGAAAGGGTGAGCAGTTCTTC. Translation: CASSQVVAGKGEQFF.

The chain couples TRBV27 to TRBJ2-5; tentatively, D is TRBD1 or TRBD2 (5 bases each). V shed 3 bases and J shed 5 bases, with 16 bases lying between them. The CDR3 totals 15 residues. From germline, CDR1 is MNHEY and CDR2 SMNVEV (reference sequence). As DNA, the CDR3 is TGTGCCAGCAGTTTGCGCCATGGGGGTAGGGAGACCCAGTACTTC. Amino acid sequence: CASSLRHGGRETQYF.